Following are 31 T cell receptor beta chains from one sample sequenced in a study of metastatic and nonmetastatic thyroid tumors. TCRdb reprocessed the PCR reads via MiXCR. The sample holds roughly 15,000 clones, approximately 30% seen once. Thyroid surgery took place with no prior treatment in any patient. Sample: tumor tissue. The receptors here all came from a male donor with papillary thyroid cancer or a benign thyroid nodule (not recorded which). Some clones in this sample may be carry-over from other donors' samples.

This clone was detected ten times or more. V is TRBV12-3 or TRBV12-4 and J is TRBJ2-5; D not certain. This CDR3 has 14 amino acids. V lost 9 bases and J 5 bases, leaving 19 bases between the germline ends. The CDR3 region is CASRSSWFGETQYF. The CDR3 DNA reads TGTGCCAGTCGATCGAGTTGGTTCGGGGAGACCCAGTACTTC.

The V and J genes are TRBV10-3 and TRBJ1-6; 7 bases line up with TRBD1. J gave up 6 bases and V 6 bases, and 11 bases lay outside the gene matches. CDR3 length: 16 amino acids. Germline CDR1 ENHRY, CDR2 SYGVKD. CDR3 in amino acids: CAISGTYRGPNSPLHF. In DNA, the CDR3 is TGTGCCATCAGCGGAACCTACAGGGGACCTAATTCACCCCTCCACTTT.

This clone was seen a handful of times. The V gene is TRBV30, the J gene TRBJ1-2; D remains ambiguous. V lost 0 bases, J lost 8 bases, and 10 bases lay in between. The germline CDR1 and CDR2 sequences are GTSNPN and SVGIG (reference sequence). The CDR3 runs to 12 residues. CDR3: CAWSVTGGGYTF. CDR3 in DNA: TGTGCCTGGAGTGTAACCGGCGGGGGCTACACCTTC.

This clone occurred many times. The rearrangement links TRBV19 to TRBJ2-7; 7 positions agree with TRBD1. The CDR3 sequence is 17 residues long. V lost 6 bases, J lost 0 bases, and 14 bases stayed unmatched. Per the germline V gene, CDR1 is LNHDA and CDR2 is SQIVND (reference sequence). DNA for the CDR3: TGTGCCAGTAGGGGGCGAAGGGGACAGCAGACCTCCTACGAGCAGTACTTC. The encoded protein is CASRGRRGQQTSYEQYF. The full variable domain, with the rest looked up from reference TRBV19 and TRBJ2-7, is DGGITQSPKYLFRKEGQNVTLSCEQNLNHDAMYWYRQDPGQGLRLIYYSQIVNDFQKGDIAEGYSVSREKKESFPLTVTSAQKNPTAFYLCASRGRRGQQTSYEQYFGPGTRLTVT.

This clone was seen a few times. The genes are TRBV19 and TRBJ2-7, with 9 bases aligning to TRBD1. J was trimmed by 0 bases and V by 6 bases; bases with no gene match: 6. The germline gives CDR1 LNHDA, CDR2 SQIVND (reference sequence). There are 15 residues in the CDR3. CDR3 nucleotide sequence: TGTGCCAGTAGGGGACAGGGTAGGAGCTCCTACGAGCAGTACTTC. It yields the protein CASRGQGRSSYEQYF.

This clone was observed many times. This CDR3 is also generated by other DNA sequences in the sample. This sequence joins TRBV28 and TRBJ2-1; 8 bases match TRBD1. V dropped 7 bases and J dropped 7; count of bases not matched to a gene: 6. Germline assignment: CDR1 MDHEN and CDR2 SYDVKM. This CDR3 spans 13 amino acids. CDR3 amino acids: CASIKTGANEQFF. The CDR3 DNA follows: TGTGCCAGCATCAAGACAGGGGCAAATGAGCAGTTCTTC.

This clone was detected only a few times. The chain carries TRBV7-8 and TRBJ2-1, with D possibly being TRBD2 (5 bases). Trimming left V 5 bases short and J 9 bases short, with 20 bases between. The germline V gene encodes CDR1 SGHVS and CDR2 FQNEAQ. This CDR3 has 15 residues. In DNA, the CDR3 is TGTGCCAGCAGCACGGACTTAGTCCTCGGTATTGAGCAGTTCTTC. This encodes CASSTDLVLGIEQFF.

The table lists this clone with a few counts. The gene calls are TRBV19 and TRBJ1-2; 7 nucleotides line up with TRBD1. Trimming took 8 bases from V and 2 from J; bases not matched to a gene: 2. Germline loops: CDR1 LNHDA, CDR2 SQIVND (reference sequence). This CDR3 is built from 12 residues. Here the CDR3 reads CASQTGNYGYTF. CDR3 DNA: TGTGCCAGTCAGACAGGGAACTATGGCTACACCTTC.

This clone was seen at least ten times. The CDR3 here is CSAGGRMSYNEQFF. In DNA form, the CDR3 reads TGCAGTGCTGGAGGGAGGATGTCCTACAATGAGCAGTTCTTC. This rearrangement joins TRBV20-1 to TRBJ2-1, with TRBD2 as a possible D gene (6 bases). Germline loops: CDR1 DFQATT, CDR2 SNEGSKA (reference sequence). V lost 5 bases and J 1 base, leaving 12 bases between the germline ends. This CDR3 contains 14 residues.

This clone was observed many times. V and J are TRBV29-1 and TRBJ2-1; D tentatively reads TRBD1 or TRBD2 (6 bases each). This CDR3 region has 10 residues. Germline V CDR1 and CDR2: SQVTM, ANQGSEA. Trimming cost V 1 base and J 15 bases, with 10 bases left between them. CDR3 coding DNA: TGCAGCGTTGAAGCGGGGGCGGGGTTCTTC. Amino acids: CSVEAGAGFF.

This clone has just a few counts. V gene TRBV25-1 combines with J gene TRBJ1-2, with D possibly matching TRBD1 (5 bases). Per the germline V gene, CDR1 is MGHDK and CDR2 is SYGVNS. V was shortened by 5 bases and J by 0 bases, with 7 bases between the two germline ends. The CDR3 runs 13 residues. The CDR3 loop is CASSRGTNYGYTF. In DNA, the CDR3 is TGTGCCAGCAGTCGGGGCACTAACTATGGCTACACCTTC.

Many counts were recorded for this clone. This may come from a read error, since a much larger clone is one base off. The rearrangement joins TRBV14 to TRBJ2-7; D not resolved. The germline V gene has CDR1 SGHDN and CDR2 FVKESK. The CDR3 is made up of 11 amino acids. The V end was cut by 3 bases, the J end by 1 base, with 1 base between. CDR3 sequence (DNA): TGTGCCAGCAGCCAGTCCTACGAGCAGTACTTC. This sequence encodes CASSQSYEQYF.

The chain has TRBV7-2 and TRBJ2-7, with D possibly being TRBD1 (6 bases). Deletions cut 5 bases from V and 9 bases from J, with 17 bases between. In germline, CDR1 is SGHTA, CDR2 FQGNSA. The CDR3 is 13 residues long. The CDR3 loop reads CASSPHQGGWQYF. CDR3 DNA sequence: TGTGCCAGCAGCCCCCACCAAGGGGGTTGGCAGTACTTC.

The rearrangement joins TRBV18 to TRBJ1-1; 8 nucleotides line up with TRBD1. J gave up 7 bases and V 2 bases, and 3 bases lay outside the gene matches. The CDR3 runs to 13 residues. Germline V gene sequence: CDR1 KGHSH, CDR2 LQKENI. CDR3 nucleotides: TGTGCCAGCTCACCAGGACAGGGCCATGAAGCTTTCTTT. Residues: CASSPGQGHEAFF. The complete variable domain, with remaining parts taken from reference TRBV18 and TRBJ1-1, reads NAGVMQNPRHLVRRRGQEARLRCSPMKGHSHVYWYRQLPEEGLKFMVYLQKENIIDESGMPKERFSAEFPKEGPSILRIQQVVRGDSAAYFCASSPGQGHEAFFGQGTRLTVV.

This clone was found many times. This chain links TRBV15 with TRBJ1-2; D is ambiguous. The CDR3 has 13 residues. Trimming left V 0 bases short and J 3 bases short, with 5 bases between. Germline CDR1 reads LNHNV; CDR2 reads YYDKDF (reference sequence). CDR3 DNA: TGTGCCACCAGCAGAGATCAAGACTATGGCTACACCTTC. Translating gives CATSRDQDYGYTF.

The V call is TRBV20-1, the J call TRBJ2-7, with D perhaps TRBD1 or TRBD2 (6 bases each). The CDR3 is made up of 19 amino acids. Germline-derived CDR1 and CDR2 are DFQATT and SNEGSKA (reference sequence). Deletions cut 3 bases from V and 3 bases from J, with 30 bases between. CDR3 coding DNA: TGCAGTGCTAGTCAGGTGGTGTTTTCGGGGGCGCAGAATTTCTACGAGCAGTACTTC. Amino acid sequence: CSASQVVFSGAQNFYEQYF.

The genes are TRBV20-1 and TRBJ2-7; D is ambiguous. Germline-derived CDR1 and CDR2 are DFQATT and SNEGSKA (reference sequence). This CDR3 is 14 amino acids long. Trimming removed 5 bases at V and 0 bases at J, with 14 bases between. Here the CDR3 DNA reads TGCAGTGCTCCAAGGACGGTGAGCTCCTACGAGCAGTACTTC. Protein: CSAPRTVSSYEQYF.

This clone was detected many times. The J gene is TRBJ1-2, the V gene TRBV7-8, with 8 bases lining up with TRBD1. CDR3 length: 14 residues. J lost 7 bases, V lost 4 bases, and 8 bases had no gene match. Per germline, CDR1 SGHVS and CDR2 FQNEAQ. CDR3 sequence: CASSYPGGVGGYTF. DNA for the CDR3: TGTGCCAGCAGCTACCCAGGGGGCGTTGGTGGCTACACCTTC.

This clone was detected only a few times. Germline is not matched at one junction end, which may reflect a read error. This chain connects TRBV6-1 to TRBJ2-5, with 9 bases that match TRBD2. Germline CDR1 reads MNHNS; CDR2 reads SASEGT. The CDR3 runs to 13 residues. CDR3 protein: CASSVAGEETQCF. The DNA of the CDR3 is TGTGCCAGCAGCGTAGCGGGAGAGGAGACCCAGTGCTTC.

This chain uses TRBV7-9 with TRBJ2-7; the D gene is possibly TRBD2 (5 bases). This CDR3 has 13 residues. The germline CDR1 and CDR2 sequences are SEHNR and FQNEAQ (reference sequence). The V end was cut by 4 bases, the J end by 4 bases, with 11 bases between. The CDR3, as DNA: TGTGCCAGCAGCTCAGCCGGGGTTTACGAGCAGTACTTC. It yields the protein CASSSAGVYEQYF. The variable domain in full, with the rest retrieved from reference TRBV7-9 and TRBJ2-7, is DTGVSQNPRHKITKRGQNVTFRCDPISEHNRLYWYRQTLGQGPEFLTYFQNEAQLEKSRLLSDRFSAERPKGSFSTLEIQRTEQGDSAMYLCASSSAGVYEQYFGPGTRLTVT.

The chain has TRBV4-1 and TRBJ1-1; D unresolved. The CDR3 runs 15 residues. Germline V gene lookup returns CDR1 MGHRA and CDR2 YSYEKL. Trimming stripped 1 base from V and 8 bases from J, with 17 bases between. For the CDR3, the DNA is TGCGCCAGCAGCCAAGTAATTACTCGTCCTCACGAAGCTTTCTTT. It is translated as CASSQVITRPHEAFF.

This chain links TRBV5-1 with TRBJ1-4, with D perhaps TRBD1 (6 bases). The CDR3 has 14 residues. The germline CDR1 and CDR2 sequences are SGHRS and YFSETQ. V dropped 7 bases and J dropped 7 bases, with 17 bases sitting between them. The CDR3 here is CASGSGGLIEKLFF. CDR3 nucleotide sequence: TGCGCCAGCGGTTCTGGGGGGCTAATTGAAAAACTGTTTTTT.

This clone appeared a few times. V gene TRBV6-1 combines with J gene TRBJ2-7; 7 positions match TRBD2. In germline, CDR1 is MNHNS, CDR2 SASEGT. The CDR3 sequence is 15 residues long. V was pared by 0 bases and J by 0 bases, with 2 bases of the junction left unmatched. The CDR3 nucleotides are TGTGCCAGCAGTGAAGCGGGCGGGAGCTCCTACGAGCAGTACTTC. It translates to CASSEAGGSSYEQYF.

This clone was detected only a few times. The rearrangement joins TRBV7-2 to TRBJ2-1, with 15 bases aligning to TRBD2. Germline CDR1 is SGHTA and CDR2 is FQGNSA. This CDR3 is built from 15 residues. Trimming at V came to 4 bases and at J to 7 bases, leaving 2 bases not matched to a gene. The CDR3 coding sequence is TGTGCCAGCAGCTCGGGACTAGCGGGAGGTAATGAGCAGTTCTTC. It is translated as CASSSGLAGGNEQFF.

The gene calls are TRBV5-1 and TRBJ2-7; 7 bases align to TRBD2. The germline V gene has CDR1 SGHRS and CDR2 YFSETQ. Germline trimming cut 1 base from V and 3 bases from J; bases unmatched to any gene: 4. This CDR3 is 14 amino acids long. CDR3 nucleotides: TGCGCCAGCAGCTTGACAGCGGGAAGCTACGAGCAGTACTTC. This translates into CASSLTAGSYEQYF.

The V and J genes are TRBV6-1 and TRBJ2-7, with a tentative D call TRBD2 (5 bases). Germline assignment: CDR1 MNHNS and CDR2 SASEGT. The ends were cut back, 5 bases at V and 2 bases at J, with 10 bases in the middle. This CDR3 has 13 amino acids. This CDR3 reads CASSPGITYEQYF. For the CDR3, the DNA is TGTGCCAGCAGTCCCGGGATTACCTACGAGCAGTACTTC.

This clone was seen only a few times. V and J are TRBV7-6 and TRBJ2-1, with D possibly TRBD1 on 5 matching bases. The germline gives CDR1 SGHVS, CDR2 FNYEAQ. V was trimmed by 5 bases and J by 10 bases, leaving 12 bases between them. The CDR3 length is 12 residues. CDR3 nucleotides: TGTGCCAGCAGCATCGCAGGGCCCGAGCAGTTCTTC. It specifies CASSIAGPEQFF.

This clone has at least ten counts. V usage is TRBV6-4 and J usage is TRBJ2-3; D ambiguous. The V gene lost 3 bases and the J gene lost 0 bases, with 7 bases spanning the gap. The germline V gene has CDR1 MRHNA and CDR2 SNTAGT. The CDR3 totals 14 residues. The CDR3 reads CASSDGTSTDTQYF. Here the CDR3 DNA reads TGTGCCAGCAGTGATGGAACTAGCACAGATACGCAGTATTTT.

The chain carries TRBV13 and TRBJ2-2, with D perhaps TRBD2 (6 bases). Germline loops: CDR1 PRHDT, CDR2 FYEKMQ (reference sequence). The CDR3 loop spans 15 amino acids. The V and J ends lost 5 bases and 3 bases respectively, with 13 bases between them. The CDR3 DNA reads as TGTGCCAGCAGCCTCGGGACTGTTTACACCGGGGAGCTGTTTTTT. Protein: CASSLGTVYTGELFF.

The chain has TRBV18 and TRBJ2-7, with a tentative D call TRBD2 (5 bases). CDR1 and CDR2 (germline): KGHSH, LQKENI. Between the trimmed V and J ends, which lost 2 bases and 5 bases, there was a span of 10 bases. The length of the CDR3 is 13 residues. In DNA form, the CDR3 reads TGTGCCAGCTCACCAGGGAGAAGTAACGAGCAGTACTTC. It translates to CASSPGRSNEQYF. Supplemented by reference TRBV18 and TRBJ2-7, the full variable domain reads NAGVMQNPRHLVRRRGQEARLRCSPMKGHSHVYWYRQLPEEGLKFMVYLQKENIIDESGMPKERFSAEFPKEGPSILRIQQVVRGDSAAYFCASSPGRSNEQYFGPGTRLTVT.

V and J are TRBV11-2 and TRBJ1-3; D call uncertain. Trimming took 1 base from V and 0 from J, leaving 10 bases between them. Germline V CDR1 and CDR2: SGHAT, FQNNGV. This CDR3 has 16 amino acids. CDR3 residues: CASSLGGISSGNTIYF. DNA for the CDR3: TGTGCCAGCAGCTTAGGAGGGATCAGCTCTGGAAACACCATATATTTT.